The 7 T cell receptor beta chains below come from one sample, sequenced in a study of graft-versus-host responses after intestinal transplantation. These TCRs' antigens remain unknown. Profiled with immunoSEQ multiplex PCR; TCRdb holds only in-frame clones, not every one. The repertoire holds 84,000 or so clones, roughly 90% seen once, with around 0.33% in the top ten. The input for sequencing was unstimulated CD4+ T cells sorted from spleen or lymph node cells, taken before intestinal transplant. The receptors come from a human donor who received an intestinal transplant.

The rearrangement joins TRBV2 to TRBJ2-7; 8 bases fit TRBD1. V shed 5 bases, J shed 0 bases, and the junction held 6 bases outside the gene matches. In germline, CDR1 is SNHLY, CDR2 FYNNEI. This CDR3 spans 15 amino acids. DNA for the CDR3: TGTGCCAGCAGTAGAGACAGGGGTGGCTCCTACGAGCAGTACTTC. Its protein is CASSRDRGGSYEQYF.

This clone showed up just once. The chain links TRBV7-2 to TRBJ2-1; 9 bases map to TRBD2. Trimming at V came to 4 bases and at J to 8 bases, leaving 6 bases not matched to a gene. CDR1 is SGHTA and CDR2 is FQGNSA in the germline V gene. The CDR3 is 14 amino acids. The CDR3 loop reads CASSSRSGSHEQFF. For the CDR3, the DNA is TGTGCCAGCAGCTCACGTAGCGGGAGCCATGAGCAGTTCTTC.

J is TRBJ2-7 and V is TRBV10-1; no reliable D call. Germline CDR1 and CDR2: WNHNN and SYGVQD (reference sequence). V lost 6 bases and J lost 0, with 15 bases in between. CDR3 length: 15 amino acids. CDR3 residues: CASSPEVGGSYEQYF. CDR3 DNA: TGCGCCAGCAGCCCCGAGGTGGGTGGCTCCTACGAGCAGTACTTC.

J is TRBJ2-2 and V is TRBV14, with 8 bases matching TRBD1. The V gene end was trimmed by 2 bases and the J gene end by 1 base; junction bases not matched to a gene: 3. The CDR3 totals 16 residues. The V gene's germline CDR1 is SGHDN and CDR2 FVKESK. The DNA of the CDR3 is TGTGCCAGCAGCCAATTCACAGGGGGGAACACCGGGGAGCTGTTTTTT. This sequence encodes CASSQFTGGNTGELFF.

V usage is TRBV5-4 and J usage is TRBJ1-1; 8 bases map to TRBD1. CDR3 length: 15 amino acids. In germline, CDR1 is SGHNT, CDR2 YYREEE (reference sequence). J was trimmed by 3 bases and V by 5 bases; bases with no gene match: 9. The CDR3 reads CASRPSGGSHTEAFF. In DNA, the CDR3 is TGTGCCAGCAGACCCTCAGGGGGCTCACACACTGAAGCTTTCTTT. Looking up the rest from reference TRBV5-4 and TRBJ1-1 gives the full variable domain: ETGVTQSPTHLIKTRGQQVTLRCSSQSGHNTVSWYQQALGQGPQFIFQYYREEENGRGNFPPRFSGLQFPNYSSELNVNALELDDSALYLCASRPSGGSHTEAFFGQGTRLTVV.

This chain connects TRBV7-9 to TRBJ1-2; D gene unclear. The CDR3 has 15 amino acids. The germline V gene has CDR1 SEHNR and CDR2 FQNEAQ (reference sequence). V lost 0 bases to trimming and J lost 6 bases, with 14 bases between them. The CDR3 DNA follows: TGTGCCAGCAGCTTAGCGCGTGGGAAGGAGGATGGCTACACCTTC. The encoded protein is CASSLARGKEDGYTF.

About this clone: The sample has other DNA sequences that encode this CDR3 too. The rearrangement joins TRBV14 to TRBJ1-1; D unresolved. The V gene's germline CDR1 is SGHDN and CDR2 FVKESK. V lost 1 base and J lost 5, with 8 bases in between. The CDR3 has 13 residues. The CDR3 protein is CASSQGRTTEAFF. The CDR3 region has the DNA TGTGCCAGCAGCCAAGGAAGAACAACTGAAGCTTTCTTT.